Sequencing of this T cell receptor beta chain was carried out in a study of blood T cell repertoires in COVID-19. Study background: Spain, Italy and the United States supplied samples that represented acute and convalescent COVID-19. Sample material is recorded as cDNA or gDNA derived from T cells, B-cell-depleted T cells, or PBMCs.

Enrolment of Seattle patients took place during active infection, and they were followed longitudinally. Trimming took 4 bases from V and 6 from J, leaving 19 bases between them. Germline V lookup: CDR1 ENHRY, CDR2 SYGVKD. The CDR3 contains 16 residues. How the authors handled the data: Estimates of nucleated cell counts were drawn from the amplification of reference gene primers. Repertoires were generated with immunoSEQ multiplex PCR, while TCRdb's copy carries only in-frame clones and drops some. D and trimming come from the DNA, and the V and J calls and clone size come from that table. Found here are roughly 410,000 clones, over 75% of them singletons; the top ten hold about 1.6%.

The rearrangement uses TRBV10-3 and TRBJ1-5; weak D call: TRBD1 (5 bases). This sequence originates from a middle-aged woman with COVID-19, enrolled during active disease. Source material: peripheral blood. The CDR3 sequence: CAISGGIRQTGQPQHF. The DNA for the CDR3 is TGTGCCATCAGTGGGGGCATAAGGCAGACGGGTCAGCCCCAGCATTTT.